The clone carrying this T cell receptor beta chain was seen more than once but under ten times. Each CDR3 protein is one row after TCRdb ran MiXCR on the 5' RACE reads. The table shows 50,000 to 75,000 distinct CDR3 sequences, with 22% occurring only once. Sample: memory CD4+ T cells sorted from a lymph node. Subset specified: memory CD4+ T cells, CD4+CD45RO+CD25-. This receptor was obtained from a female donor with breast cancer.

The CDR3 sequence: CASSLSAGTGGYTF. In nucleotides, the CDR3 is TGCGCCAGCAGCTTGTCCGCAGGGACCGGGGGCTACACCTTC. V usage is TRBV5-1 and J usage is TRBJ1-2; D is possibly TRBD1 (5 bases). The CDR3 consists of 14 residues. The V end lost 1 base, the J end lost 8 bases, and 15 bases lay between the germline ends. From germline, CDR1 is SGHRS and CDR2 YFSETQ.